Listed below are T cell receptor beta chains from one sample, sequenced in a study of T cells after yellow fever vaccination. One entry per CDR3 protein, called by TCRdb with MiXCR from the 5' RACE reads. The sample gives 200,000 to 300,000 distinct CDR3 sequences, about 7% of which show up once; around 1.1% is in the top ten. This material consisted of CD4+ T cells sorted from PBMCs, taken on the day of the yellow fever booster vaccination. These receptors came from a man aged 25 to 40 who received the YFV17D yellow fever vaccine. Both conserved end residues are part of each CDR3. D genes are given only for firm matches. A clone size is listed for some rows: how often the clone was seen (once, few, many), or a class if it is expanded.

>few|.|TRBV5-1|TRBJ2-5
TGCGCCAGCAGCTTGGAGGGTAGATGGTCCGGTGAGACCCAGTACTTC
CASSLEGRWSGETQYF
>many|.|TRBV10-3|TRBJ1-5
TGTGCCATCAGGCAGGGTGCGGGGCAGCCCCAGCATTTT
CAIRQGAGQPQHF
>many|.|TRBV10-3|TRBJ2-7
TGTGCCATCAGTGAAGACAGGGAGCAGTACTTC
CAISEDREQYF
>few|.|TRBV20-1|TRBJ1-5
TGCAGTGCTCGACCAGGGGAAGGCAATCAGCCCCAGCATTTT
CSARPGEGNQPQHF
>.|.|TRBV7-9|TRBJ2-1
TGTGCCAGCAGCCCATCCCCCCGGCGCCAATACAATGAGCAGTTCTTC
CASSPSPRRQYNEQFF
>few|.|TRBV6-1|TRBJ1-2
TGTGCCAGCAGACACGGACCGAACTATGGCTACACCTTC
CASRHGPNYGYTF
>many|TRBD1|TRBV5-1|TRBJ2-1
TGCGCCAGCAGCCCAAGACCCCCGGGACAGGGTTCAAACTCCTACAATGAGCAGTTCTTC
CASSPRPPGQGSNSYNEQFF
>few|TRBD1|TRBV6-1|TRBJ2-7
TGTGCGCTAATCCGGGACAGGCCCTACGAGCAGTACTTC
CALIRDRPYEQYF
>few|.|TRBV28|TRBJ2-1
TGTGCCAGCAGTTCCGGTGGGGCGAATACCTACAATGAGCAGTTCTTC
CASSSGGANTYNEQFF
>.|TRBD2|TRBV5-1|TRBJ2-1
TGCGCCAGCAGCTCACGAGGCCTAGCGGGGGACAATGAGCAGTTCTTC
CASSSRGLAGDNEQFF
>.|.|TRBV25-1|TRBJ1-5
TGTGCCAGCAGTGCGTCGGGGATTAGCAATCAGCCCCAGCATTTT
CASSASGISNQPQHF
>.|.|TRBV20-1|TRBJ1-6
TGCAGTGCTAGAGATCCCGACAGTCCTAATTCACCCCTCCACTTT
CSARDPDSPNSPLHF